What follows are 5 T cell receptor beta chains derived from one specimen sequenced in a study of identical twins. TCRdb passed the 5' RACE reads through MiXCR, listing each CDR3 protein once. The repertoire holds 650,000 to 800,000 distinct CDR3 sequences, with 8.6% as singletons. This sample also appeared in a second study, on yellow fever vaccine responses in identical twins.

The specimen was PBMCs. The receptors stem from a woman in her late teens or twenties in good health.

This clonotype came up a few times. The chain employs TRBV19 and TRBJ2-7; 9 bases are shared with TRBD2. Germline lookup yields CDR1 LNHDA and CDR2 SQIVND (reference sequence). J was trimmed by 1 base and V by 5 bases; bases with no gene match: 6. CDR3 length: 15 residues. The CDR3 protein is CASSASGRLSYEQYF. For the CDR3, the DNA is TGTGCCAGTAGTGCCAGCGGGAGGTTGTCCTACGAGCAGTACTTC.

This clonotype was counted at least ten times. The chain uses TRBV7-2 and TRBJ2-7; TRBD2 agrees at 11 bases. The germline V gene encodes CDR1 SGHTA and CDR2 FQGNSA. V lost 4 bases and J lost 2; bases outside the gene matches: 1. There are 14 residues in the CDR3. CDR3 in amino acids: CASSSSGGTYEQYF. CDR3 sequence (DNA): TGTGCCAGCAGCTCTAGCGGGGGGACCTACGAGCAGTACTTC.

This clonotype was seen a handful of times. The V gene is TRBV24-1, the J gene TRBJ2-3; 12 nucleotides agree with TRBD2. Unmatched junction bases numbered 5, after V lost 6 bases and J lost 5 bases. CDR3 size: 15 residues. Germline CDR1 KGHDR, CDR2 SFDVKD. The CDR3, as DNA: TGTGCCACCAGTAGGACTAGCGGGGTGAGAGATACGCAGTATTTT. Its protein product is CATSRTSGVRDTQYF.

The J gene is TRBJ2-7, the V gene TRBV6-6; D unresolved. The CDR3 is made up of 12 amino acids. Germline V gene sequence: CDR1 MNHNY, CDR2 SVGAGI (reference sequence). Trimming pared 7 bases from V and 5 bases from J, leaving 12 bases between. In DNA, the CDR3 is TGTGCCAGCACCGACCGATCCGACGAGCAGTACTTC. Residues: CASTDRSDEQYF.

This clonotype was found a few times. V and J are TRBV20-1 and TRBJ2-7; 8 bases agree with TRBD2. The V gene's germline CDR1 is DFQATT and CDR2 SNEGSKA (reference sequence). There are 15 residues in the CDR3. V trimming: 0 bases; J trimming: 6 bases; junction bases outside the gene matches: 10. The CDR3 sequence is CSARDLSPGGPEQYF. The CDR3 coding sequence is TGCAGTGCTAGAGATCTTTCTCCGGGGGGGCCCGAGCAGTACTTC.